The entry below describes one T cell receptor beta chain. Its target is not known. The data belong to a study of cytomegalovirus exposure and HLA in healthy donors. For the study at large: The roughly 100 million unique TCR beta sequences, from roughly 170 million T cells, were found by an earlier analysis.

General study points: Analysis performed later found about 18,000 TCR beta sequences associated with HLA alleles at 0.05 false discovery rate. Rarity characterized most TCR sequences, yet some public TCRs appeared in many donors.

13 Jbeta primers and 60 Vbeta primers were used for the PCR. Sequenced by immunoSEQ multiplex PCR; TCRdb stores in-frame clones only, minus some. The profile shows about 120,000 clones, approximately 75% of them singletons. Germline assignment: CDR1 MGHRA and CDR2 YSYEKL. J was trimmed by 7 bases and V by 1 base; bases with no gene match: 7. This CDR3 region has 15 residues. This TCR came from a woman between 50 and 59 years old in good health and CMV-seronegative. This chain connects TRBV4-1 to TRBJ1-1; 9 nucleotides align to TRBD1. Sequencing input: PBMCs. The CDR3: CASSQVRTGGFEAFF. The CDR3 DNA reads TGCGCCAGCAGCCAAGTTAGAACAGGGGGCTTTGAAGCTTTCTTT.